Below, 30 T cell receptor beta chains from the same sample are listed, as sequenced in a study of spatial heterogeneity in lung cancer. The time point: sample taken at primary tumor resection. Whole RNA from tumor, nontumor lung or frozen PBMC was sequenced unsorted. One entry per CDR3 protein results from TCRdb running MiXCR on the 5' RACE reads. This table holds several thousand distinct CDR3 sequences, almost 35% found once. The sequences come from PBMCs, collected at surgery. The receptors come from a female donor with early-stage non-small cell lung cancer.

As to this clonotype: This beta chain is off target for a library built for alpha chains, so its abundance means little. The rearrangement links TRBV12-3 or TRBV12-4 to TRBJ2-3; D is undetermined. CDR3 length equals 16 residues. V was shortened by 2 bases and J by 4 bases, with 16 bases between the two germline ends. The CDR3 region has the DNA TGTGCCAGCAGTTTAACCGCCGTTAGTCACCCAGATACGCAGTATTTT. Its translation: CASSLTAVSHPDTQYF.

A note on this clonotype: This beta chain came through as a stray read in a library set up for alpha chains, and its size says little. V usage is TRBV28 and J usage is TRBJ2-7; D not certain. The V gene's germline CDR1 is MDHEN and CDR2 SYDVKM. V lost 7 bases to trimming and J lost 4 bases, with 17 bases between them. The CDR3 consists of 14 residues. The CDR3 DNA follows: TGTGCCAGCAAATTATATCCCCGCTCTTACGAGCAGTACTTC. Amino acids: CASKLYPRSYEQYF.

Remarks on this clonotype: This beta chain slipped into a library made for alpha chains as a stray read, so its size is not meaningful. CDR3 in DNA: TGCGCCAGCAGCCCCGAGAGCGGGGGATGGACCGGGGAGCTGTTTTTT. As protein: CASSPESGGWTGELFF. The chain employs TRBV5-1 and TRBJ2-2; 8 bases line up with TRBD2. CDR3 size: 16 residues. CDR1 is SGHRS, CDR2 YFSETQ, per germline. V gave up 4 bases and J gave up 5 bases; unmatched junction bases: 10.

Comment on this clonotype: This beta chain appears as a stray read in a library generated for alpha chains; its size is not informative. V usage is TRBV7-2 and J usage is TRBJ2-1; 11 bases are shared with TRBD2. This CDR3 has 15 amino acids. From germline, CDR1 is SGHTA and CDR2 FQGNSA. V trimming: 2 bases; J trimming: 4 bases; junction bases outside the gene matches: 1. CDR3: CASSLLAGGYNEQFF. The CDR3 DNA reads TGTGCCAGCAGCTTATTAGCGGGGGGGTACAATGAGCAGTTCTTC.

This clonotype has only a few counts. This beta chain came through as a stray read in a library set up for alpha chains, and its size says little. V is TRBV11-3 and J is TRBJ2-1; D gene ambiguous. With 1 base removed from V and 11 bases from J, the gap between germline ends came to 12 bases. There are 13 residues in the CDR3. Germline V gene sequence: CDR1 SGHNT, CDR2 YENEEA. CDR3 region: CASSLGRWAQQFF. In DNA form, the CDR3 reads TGTGCCAGCAGCTTAGGGAGATGGGCCCAGCAGTTCTTC.

Worth noting for this clonotype: Since the library was made to target alpha chains, this beta chain is a stray read and its abundance is not meaningful. The chain couples TRBV7-2 to TRBJ2-1, with D hard to call. V was cut by 2 bases and J by 7 bases, with 9 bases left in between. Germline V gene lookup returns CDR1 SGHTA and CDR2 FQGNSA. This CDR3 contains 13 residues. The CDR3, as DNA: TGTGCCAGCAGCTTATACCTGGGGAATGAGCAGTTCTTC. It codes for CASSLYLGNEQFF.

With respect to this clonotype: Because this beta chain is a stray read in a library intended to capture alpha chains, its abundance should not be given much weight. The rearrangement links TRBV11-2 to TRBJ2-1; perhaps TRBD2 as D (5 bases). Deletions cut 4 bases from V and 9 bases from J, with 16 bases between. CDR1 and CDR2 from the germline V gene are SGHAT and FQNNGV. CDR3 length equals 14 residues. In DNA, the CDR3 is TGTGCCAGCAGCTCCGAACGGTTTGCGGGTGAGCAGTTCTTC. The encoded protein is CASSSERFAGEQFF.

Regarding this clonotype: In a library made to pick up alpha chains, this beta chain is a stray read with a size that means little. The chain uses TRBV5-4 and TRBJ2-7, with D perhaps TRBD2 (6 bases). The CDR3 extends over 14 amino acids. Trimming shortened V by 1 base and J by 6 bases, and 14 bases separated the two germline ends. CDR1 SGHNT and CDR2 YYREEE come from the germline V gene (reference sequence). The CDR3 DNA reads TGTGCCAGCAGCTTGATAGGCGCGGGGTCCGAGCAGTACTTC. Translated, it gives CASSLIGAGSEQYF. The whole variable domain, filled in from reference TRBV5-4 and TRBJ2-7, reads ETGVTQSPTHLIKTRGQQVTLRCSSQSGHNTVSWYQQALGQGPQFIFQYYREEENGRGNFPPRFSGLQFPNYSSELNVNALELDDSALYLCASSLIGAGSEQYFGPGTRLTVT.

In this sample, this clonotype turned up a few times. The junction departs from germline at one end; a sequencing error may be responsible. As an off-target read in a library built for alpha chains, this beta chain has a frequency of little significance. The chain couples TRBV7-8 to TRBJ2-3; D ambiguous. Germline V gene data show CDR1 as SGHVS and CDR2 as FQNEAQ. CDR3 length equals 13 residues. The CDR3 spells CVSRTHGTDTQYF. CDR3 coding DNA: TGTGTCAGCAGGACCCACGGCACAGATACGCAGTATTTT.

Within the sample, this clonotype is medium-sized. Being off target in a library aimed at alpha chains, this beta chain has a size of little meaning. The chain has TRBV20-1 and TRBJ2-7, with 9 bases lining up with TRBD1. The CDR3 consists of 14 residues. Germline V gene sequence: CDR1 DFQATT, CDR2 SNEGSKA (reference sequence). Trimming cost V 6 bases and J 1 base; bases outside gene matches: 7. The CDR3 bases are TGCAGTGCCCCCGGGACAGGGTTTTCCTACGAGCAGTACTTC. It codes for CSAPGTGFSYEQYF.

This clonotype occurred a few times. This beta chain is an off-target read within a library intended for alpha chains, so its frequency means little. CDR3 sequence (DNA): TGTGCCAGTAGGCGGCAGTCCACCGGGGAGCTGTTTTTT. Its translation is CASRRQSTGELFF. The chain employs TRBV19 and TRBJ2-2; D remains unclear. Trimming stripped 6 bases from V and 4 bases from J, with 9 bases between. Germline V gene lookup returns CDR1 LNHDA and CDR2 SQIVND (reference sequence). The CDR3 contains 13 residues.

With respect to this clonotype: Since the library was made to target alpha chains, this beta chain is a stray read and its abundance is not meaningful. This chain uses TRBV7-2 with TRBJ2-3; D unresolved. The CDR3 is 12 amino acids. Trimming took 6 bases from V and 6 from J, leaving 10 bases between them. Germline V gene sequence: CDR1 SGHTA, CDR2 FQGNSA. The CDR3 DNA is TGTGCCAGCAGTGCCCGCTCTGATACGCAGTATTTT. This sequence encodes CASSARSDTQYF.

Concerning this clonotype: This beta chain represents an off-target read in a library built for alpha chains; its size is of limited meaning. V is TRBV28 and J is TRBJ2-1; 12 bases are a match to TRBD2. The V gene end was trimmed by 5 bases and the J gene end by 7 bases; junction bases not matched to a gene: 6. The germline gives CDR1 MDHEN, CDR2 SYDVKM. The CDR3 is 15 residues long. The CDR3 loop is CASSPTGLAGNEQFF. The DNA of the CDR3 is TGTGCCAGCAGTCCCACCGGACTAGCGGGAAATGAGCAGTTCTTC.

This clonotype showed up just a few times. With the library built for alpha chains, this beta chain is off target and its frequency is not meaningful. The J gene is TRBJ2-5, the V gene TRBV3-1; 11 bases line up with TRBD1. The J segment lost 3 bases and the V segment lost 0 bases, leaving 3 bases of the junction unmatched. Germline values: CDR1 LGHDT, CDR2 YNNKEL (reference sequence). The CDR3 loop spans 16 amino acids. CDR3 amino acids: CASSQEGQGEEETQYF. CDR3 DNA: TGTGCCAGCAGCCAAGAGGGACAGGGGGAGGAAGAGACCCAGTACTTC.

A remark on this clonotype: The library was prepared for alpha chains; this beta chain is a stray read, so its frequency means little. The chain couples TRBV28 to TRBJ2-3, with D tentatively TRBD1 or TRBD2 (5 bases each). Germline lookup yields CDR1 MDHEN and CDR2 SYDVKM. The CDR3 spans 14 residues. Between the trimmed V and J ends, which lost 3 bases and 3 bases, there was a span of 10 bases. The CDR3 loop is CASSLRAGTDTQYF. The CDR3 DNA follows: TGTGCCAGCAGTTTGAGGGCAGGGACAGATACGCAGTATTTT.

To note about this clonotype: Because the library targeted alpha chains, this beta chain is an off-target read whose size means little. This chain uses TRBV20-1 with TRBJ2-3; the match to TRBD2 covers 9 bases. The CDR3 consists of 15 residues. V dropped 3 bases and J dropped 3; count of bases not matched to a gene: 7. Per germline, CDR1 DFQATT and CDR2 SNEGSKA (reference sequence). CDR3 amino acids: CSASPSGGWTDTQYF. CDR3 in DNA: TGCAGTGCTAGTCCCAGCGGGGGGTGGACAGATACGCAGTATTTT.

About this clonotype itself: This beta chain slipped into a library made for alpha chains as a stray read, so its size is not meaningful. The V and J genes are TRBV7-2 and TRBJ2-6; no definite D call. The CDR3 is made up of 12 amino acids. Trimming stripped 10 bases from V and 2 bases from J, with 6 bases between. The germline CDR1 and CDR2 sequences are SGHTA and FQGNSA. The CDR3 DNA follows: TGTGCCATCGACACTGGGGCCAACGTCCTGACTTTC. Translation: CAIDTGANVLTF.

Details on this clonotype: Since it is a stray read in a library aimed at alpha chains, this beta chain has a size that is not meaningful. The rearrangement links TRBV29-1 to TRBJ2-1; 9 bases fit TRBD2. V was clipped by 6 bases and J by 3 bases; unmatched bases: 3. This CDR3 comprises 13 residues. Germline lookup yields CDR1 SQVTM and CDR2 ANQGSEA. The chain's CDR3 is CSVPTSGYNEQFF. In DNA form, the CDR3 reads TGCAGCGTCCCGACTAGCGGCTACAATGAGCAGTTCTTC.

Regarding this clonotype: Since it is a stray read in a library aimed at alpha chains, this beta chain has a size that is not meaningful. The chain is built from TRBV2 and TRBJ2-5, with D perhaps TRBD1 (6 bases). V was pared by 5 bases and J by 3 bases, with 13 bases between. The CDR3 length is 14 residues. Germline V gives CDR1 SNHLY, CDR2 FYNNEI. The CDR3 protein is CASSTWAGEETQYF. In DNA form, the CDR3 reads TGTGCCAGCAGTACCTGGGCAGGGGAAGAGACCCAGTACTTC.

For this clonotype: This beta chain is a stray sequence in a library constructed for alpha chains; its clone size is not meaningful. The chain links TRBV7-2 to TRBJ2-5; TRBD1 matches 7 bases. The CDR3 consists of 14 residues. J was trimmed by 6 bases and V by 5 bases; bases with no gene match: 9. CDR1 and CDR2 (germline): SGHTA, FQGNSA. The CDR3 bases are TGTGCCAGCAGCGTAGGGACAGTCGGGAAGACCCAGTACTTC. This encodes CASSVGTVGKTQYF.

Comment on this clonotype: This beta chain is an off-target read within a library intended for alpha chains, so its frequency means little. The chain joins TRBV14 to TRBJ2-5; D is unclear. CDR3 length equals 13 residues. The germline V gene encodes CDR1 SGHDN and CDR2 FVKESK. The V gene lost 4 bases and the J gene lost 1 base, with 7 bases spanning the gap. CDR3 loop: CASSRAVQETQYF. DNA for the CDR3: TGTGCCAGCAGCCGGGCAGTCCAAGAGACCCAGTACTTC.

A note on this clonotype: This beta chain appears as a stray read in a library generated for alpha chains; its size is not informative. The rearrangement links TRBV4-1 to TRBJ2-6; possibly TRBD1 or TRBD2 for D (5 bases each). Germline V lookup: CDR1 MGHRA, CDR2 YSYEKL. V lost 0 bases and J lost 5, with 11 bases in between. The CDR3 totals 16 residues. The CDR3: CASSQEWGMRANVLTF. CDR3 sequence (DNA): TGCGCCAGCAGCCAAGAATGGGGGATGAGGGCCAACGTCCTGACTTTC.

As to this clonotype: A library prepared for alpha chains yielded this beta chain as an off-target read; its size is of little meaning. The chain combines TRBV5-1 with TRBJ2-2; the D gene is possibly TRBD1 (5 bases). The CDR3 has 14 amino acids. Per the germline V gene, CDR1 is SGHRS and CDR2 is YFSETQ. V was shortened by 1 base and J by 1 base, with 5 bases between the two germline ends. The DNA for the CDR3 is TGCGCCAGCAGCTTGCAGGGGAACACCGGGGAGCTGTTTTTT. Translated: CASSLQGNTGELFF.

This clonotype has a handful of counts. This beta chain is an unintended read in a library built for alpha chains; its size means little. The J gene is TRBJ2-3, the V gene TRBV11-2, with 12 bases that match TRBD2. V lost 0 bases, J lost 6 bases, and 4 bases stayed unmatched. The CDR3 totals 16 residues. CDR1 SGHAT and CDR2 FQNNGV come from the germline V gene. The CDR3 spells CASSLEPSGGADTQYF. In nucleotides, the CDR3 is TGTGCCAGCAGCTTAGAACCTAGCGGGGGGGCTGATACGCAGTATTTT.

In the case of this clonotype: This beta chain is a stray read from a library made for alpha chains; its abundance is not meaningful. This chain connects TRBV15 to TRBJ2-7; possible D gene TRBD2, 5 bases. This CDR3 contains 11 residues. CDR1 is LNHNV, CDR2 YYDKDF, per germline (reference sequence). V was cut by 8 bases and J by 3 bases, with 8 bases left in between. CDR3 coding DNA: TGTGCCACCGGACGGGGCTACGAGCAGTACTTC. Its translation: CATGRGYEQYF.

In the case of this clonotype: This beta chain appears as a stray read in a library generated for alpha chains; its size is not informative. This sequence joins TRBV7-9 and TRBJ2-2; tentative D call: TRBD2 (5 bases). In germline, CDR1 is SEHNR, CDR2 FQNEAQ (reference sequence). V lost 3 bases and J lost 4, with 6 bases in between. The CDR3 loop spans 13 amino acids. In nucleotides, the CDR3 is TGTGCCAGCAGCTTGACTACCACCGGGGAGCTGTTTTTT. Translating it yields CASSLTTTGELFF.

This clonotype was recorded a few times. In a library made to pick up alpha chains, this beta chain is a stray read with a size that means little. J is TRBJ2-7 and V is TRBV24-1; D possibly matches TRBD1 or TRBD2 (6 bases each). The ends were cut back, 6 bases at V and 1 base at J, with 9 bases in the middle. This CDR3 has 13 residues. From germline, CDR1 is KGHDR and CDR2 SFDVKD. CDR3 sequence (DNA): TGTGCCACCAGTCCGGGGGCATCCTACGAGCAGTACTTC. Translated: CATSPGASYEQYF.

Comment on this clonotype: Found in a library prepared for alpha chains, this beta chain is an off-target read, and its abundance has little meaning. The chain combines TRBV20-1 with TRBJ2-1; 7 nucleotides match TRBD1. The CDR3 loop spans 13 amino acids. In germline, CDR1 is DFQATT, CDR2 SNEGSKA (reference sequence). V lost 6 bases, J lost 3 bases, and 5 bases stayed unmatched. The DNA for the CDR3 is TGCAGTGCCAGACAGGGCCTCTACAATGAGCAGTTCTTC. Protein: CSARQGLYNEQFF.

Points on this clonotype: Little can be read into the size of this beta chain, an off-target read in a library designed for alpha chains. The chain links TRBV5-1 to TRBJ2-7; a weak D match, TRBD1 (7 bases). Looked up from germline, CDR1 is SGHRS and CDR2 is YFSETQ. This CDR3 has 14 amino acids. Trimming shortened V by 4 bases and J by 6 bases, and 17 bases separated the two germline ends. CDR3 in amino acids: CASSPLGGGSEQYF. CDR3 DNA sequence: TGCGCCAGCAGCCCTTTAGGAGGGGGCAGCGAGCAGTACTTC.

Points on this clonotype: This beta chain is a stray sequence in a library constructed for alpha chains; its clone size is not meaningful. This chain links TRBV3-1 with TRBJ2-7; D gene ambiguous. From germline, CDR1 is LGHDT and CDR2 YNNKEL (reference sequence). Trimming cost V 5 bases and J 2 bases, with 13 bases left between them. This CDR3 comprises 14 residues. In nucleotides, the CDR3 is TGTGCCAGCAGCTACGCCGGATTAACCTACGAGCAGTACTTC. Its translation: CASSYAGLTYEQYF.